These 25 T cell receptor beta chains share one sample of origin, sequenced in a study of cytomegalovirus exposure and HLA in healthy donors. The PCR was carried out with 60 Vbeta primers and 13 Jbeta primers. Method: immunoSEQ multiplex PCR; TCRdb's copy keeps in-frame clones and lacks some. The table has about 160,000 clones, 70% to 90% seen once; the top ten hold about 2.1%. The sequenced sample was PBMCs. The receptors come from a young man in good health and CMV-seropositive.

CDR3 sequence: CASSPQGLANEKLFF. CDR3 DNA sequence: TGTGCCAGTAGTCCACAGGGTCTTGCTAATGAAAAACTGTTTTTT. The rearrangement joins TRBV19 to TRBJ1-4; a possible D gene is TRBD1 (6 bases). The V end lost 5 bases, the J end lost 3 bases, and 13 bases lay between the germline ends. CDR3 length: 15 residues. Germline V gives CDR1 LNHDA, CDR2 SQIVND (reference sequence).

This chain uses TRBV6-1 with TRBJ2-5; D not certain. Gene TRBJ2-7 matches the end of the DNA better, so the J call may be wrong. The germline gives CDR1 MNHNS, CDR2 SASEGT. The CDR3 is 12 amino acids. The CDR3 protein is CASSEGFYEQYF. The CDR3 bases are TGTGCCAGCAGTGAAGGGTTTTACGAGCAGTACTTC.

The genes are TRBV30 and TRBJ1-2, with 11 bases aligning to TRBD1. The ends lost 1 base at V and 7 bases at J; junction bases unmatched: 5. The CDR3 extends over 14 amino acids. Germline CDR1 and CDR2: GTSNPN and SVGIG (reference sequence). The CDR3 DNA is TGTGCCTGGAGTGAGGGACAGGGGGTTAGTGGCTACACCTTC. This translates into CAWSEGQGVSGYTF.

V and J are TRBV11-2 and TRBJ2-1; 8 bases are shared with TRBD2. The trim removed 0 bases at V and 9 bases at J, leaving 7 bases unmatched. The CDR3 sequence is 15 residues long. The germline V gene encodes CDR1 SGHAT and CDR2 FQNNGV. CDR3 sequence (DNA): TGTGCCAGCAGCTTAGAAACCGGGGGGGAAGGTGAGCAGTTCTTC. Translation: CASSLETGGEGEQFF.

The chain employs TRBV25-1 and TRBJ1-1, with 9 bases matching TRBD1. Germline CDR1 and CDR2: MGHDK and SYGVNS. V lost 3 bases, J lost 7 bases, and 12 bases stayed unmatched. There are 16 residues in the CDR3. The CDR3 region is CASSEHPGQGRDEAFF. The CDR3 nucleotides are TGTGCCAGCAGTGAGCATCCGGGACAGGGAAGGGATGAAGCTTTCTTT.

The CDR3: CASSQDQGLRDYGYTF. CDR3 sequence (DNA): TGTGCCAGCAGCCAAGATCAGGGGCTCAGAGACTATGGCTACACCTTC. The chain uses TRBV4-2 and TRBJ1-2, with D perhaps TRBD1 (6 bases). The germline V gene encodes CDR1 LGHNA and CDR2 YNFKEQ. The CDR3 length is 16 residues. Trimming removed 0 bases from V and 3 bases from J, with 14 bases in between.

V is TRBV7-2 and J is TRBJ2-7; no definite D call. V was cut by 3 bases and J by 3 bases, with 9 bases left in between. Germline loops: CDR1 SGHTA, CDR2 FQGNSA. This CDR3 comprises 13 residues. CDR3 residues: CASSFLAYYEQYF. The DNA for the CDR3 is TGTGCCAGCAGCTTCCTGGCTTACTACGAGCAGTACTTC.

V and J are TRBV27 and TRBJ2-3; 8 bases are a match to TRBD2. Losses at the gene ends were 6 bases for V and 6 bases for J; bases not matched to a gene: 11. Germline V gene lookup returns CDR1 MNHEY and CDR2 SMNVEV (reference sequence). CDR3 length: 15 residues. This chain's CDR3 is CASSPLAGQRDTQYF. In nucleotides, the CDR3 is TGTGCCAGCAGCCCGCTAGCGGGCCAAAGGGATACGCAGTATTTT.

The chain employs TRBV9 and TRBJ1-1; possible D gene TRBD1, 6 bases. V dropped 0 bases and J dropped 7 bases, with 10 bases sitting between them. The CDR3 totals 13 residues. Germline CDR1 SGDLS, CDR2 YYNGEE. The CDR3: CASSVADSNEAFF. CDR3 in DNA: TGTGCCAGCAGCGTAGCGGACAGCAATGAAGCTTTCTTT. The variable domain in full, completed from reference TRBV9 and TRBJ1-1, reads DSGVTQTPKHLITATGQRVTLRCSPRSGDLSVYWYQQSLDQGLQFLIQYYNGEERAKGNILERFSAQQFPDLHSELNLSSLELGDSALYFCASSVADSNEAFFGQGTRLTVV.

The chain joins TRBV7-8 to TRBJ2-1; possibly TRBD2 for D (5 bases). V was pared by 1 base and J by 8 bases, with 15 bases between. This CDR3 spans 15 amino acids. Per the germline V gene, CDR1 is SGHVS and CDR2 is FQNEAQ. The DNA of the CDR3 is TGTGCCAGCAGCTTAGTCCGGACTCCTGGGGATGAGCAGTTCTTC. It yields the protein CASSLVRTPGDEQFF.

This clone was detected only once. The chain links TRBV27 to TRBJ1-2, with TRBD1 matching 10 bases. There are 16 residues in the CDR3. Germline lookup yields CDR1 MNHEY and CDR2 SMNVEV (reference sequence). Losses at the gene ends were 7 bases for V and 5 bases for J; bases not matched to a gene: 13. CDR3 residues: CASTKWVGTGAYGYTF. Here the CDR3 DNA reads TGTGCCAGCACCAAGTGGGTTGGGACAGGGGCATATGGCTACACCTTC.

The rearrangement joins TRBV4-2 to TRBJ2-7, with TRBD2 identical over 8 bases. V lost 0 bases and J lost 5; bases outside the gene matches: 12. CDR3 length: 17 amino acids. Looked up from germline, CDR1 is LGHNA and CDR2 is YNFKEQ. DNA for the CDR3: TGTGCCAGCAGCCAAGAAAGCCTGGCGGGGGGAGTCCACGAGCAGTACTTC. Residues: CASSQESLAGGVHEQYF.

Comments on this clone: The same CDR3 also results from other DNA sequences found in this sample. The J gene is TRBJ2-7, the V gene TRBV6-5; a possible D gene is TRBD1 (6 bases). Germline V gene data show CDR1 as MNHEY and CDR2 as SVGAGI. CDR3 length: 12 amino acids. The V end lost 5 bases, the J end lost 3 bases, and 8 bases lay between the germline ends. The CDR3 DNA reads as TGTGCCAGCAGTCCACAGGGCTACGAGCAGTACTTC. Translated: CASSPQGYEQYF.

The chain links TRBV4-2 to TRBJ2-3, with 8 bases identical to TRBD2. The CDR3 sequence is 17 residues long. Germline CDR1 reads LGHNA; CDR2 reads YNFKEQ. V was pared by 5 bases and J by 5 bases, with 15 bases of the junction left unmatched. The DNA of the CDR3 is TGTGCCAGCAGCAAAGGGGCCAGCGGGGGTTTAGAAGATACGCAGTATTTT. This translates into CASSKGASGGLEDTQYF.

This CDR3 is CASSSDRDRVRELFF. For the CDR3, the DNA is TGTGCCAGCAGCTCCGACAGGGACAGGGTCAGGGAGCTGTTTTTT. The genes are TRBV5-6 and TRBJ2-2, with 9 bases matching TRBD1. Germline CDR1 is SGHDT and CDR2 is YYEEEE. J gave up 9 bases and V 3 bases, and 9 bases lay outside the gene matches. The CDR3 spans 15 residues. Complete variable domain (other parts from reference TRBV5-6 and TRBJ2-2): DAGVTQSPTHLIKTRGQQVTLRCSPKSGHDTVSWYQQALGQGPQFIFQYYEEEERQRGNFPDRFSGHQFPNYSSELNVNALLLGDSALYLCASSSDRDRVRELFFGEGSRLTVL.

The chain uses TRBV7-9 and TRBJ1-6; D is perhaps TRBD1 (6 bases). V lost 3 bases to trimming and J lost 5 bases, with 8 bases between them. The CDR3 has 14 residues. From germline, CDR1 is SEHNR and CDR2 FQNEAQ (reference sequence). The CDR3 here is CASSLDSDNSPLHF. CDR3 DNA sequence: TGTGCCAGCAGCTTGGACAGCGATAATTCACCCCTCCACTTT.

This chain joins TRBV9 and TRBJ2-5; D unclear. Trimming shortened V by 0 bases and J by 5 bases, and 11 bases separated the two germline ends. The CDR3 consists of 14 residues. In germline, CDR1 is SGDLS, CDR2 YYNGEE. CDR3 in DNA: TGTGCCAGCAGCGTAGGAGGTTTCGAGGAGACCCAGTACTTC. Protein sequence: CASSVGGFEETQYF.

This clone has only one observation. The rearrangement joins TRBV13 to TRBJ2-7, with 7 bases matching TRBD1. J gave up 3 bases and V 1 base, and 6 bases lay outside the gene matches. CDR3 length equals 15 residues. Germline V lookup: CDR1 PRHDT, CDR2 FYEKMQ (reference sequence). This CDR3 reads CASSLEGQPNYEQYF. DNA of the CDR3: TGTGCCAGCAGCTTAGAGGGACAGCCAAACTACGAGCAGTACTTC.

V and J are TRBV6-1 and TRBJ1-4; D gene uncertain. Germline CDR1 MNHNS, CDR2 SASEGT. V lost 5 bases to trimming and J lost 7 bases, with 5 bases between them. The CDR3 runs 11 residues. CDR3 residues: CASSRGEKLFF. For the CDR3, the DNA is TGTGCCAGCAGTCGCGGTGAAAAACTGTTTTTT.

This clone has only a few counts. The chain carries TRBV10-3 and TRBJ2-7; the match to TRBD1 covers 7 bases. The germline V gene encodes CDR1 ENHRY and CDR2 SYGVKD. The CDR3 consists of 14 residues. J lost 0 bases, V lost 10 bases, and 9 bases had no gene match. The DNA of the CDR3 is TGTGCCAACATACAGGGGAACCTCTCCTACGAGCAGTACTTC. Its translation is CANIQGNLSYEQYF.

This chain connects TRBV11-3 to TRBJ2-3, with D perhaps TRBD2 (6 bases). Looked up from germline, CDR1 is SGHNT and CDR2 is YENEEA. The CDR3 spans 16 residues. V shed 5 bases and J shed 2 bases, with 17 bases lying between them. The CDR3 region has the DNA TGTGCCAGCAGCGCTGGCCGGGACTTCTACACAGATACGCAGTATTTT. Its translation: CASSAGRDFYTDTQYF.

This clone showed up just a few times. The chain joins TRBV7-7 to TRBJ2-3, with D perhaps matching TRBD1 (5 bases). Germline CDR1 reads SSHAT; CDR2 reads FNYEAQ (reference sequence). The CDR3 covers 15 residues. V was shortened by 6 bases and J by 2 bases, with 15 bases between the two germline ends. In DNA form, the CDR3 reads TGTGCCAGCAGTAAAGACAGCCACCCCACAGATACGCAGTATTTT. This sequence encodes CASSKDSHPTDTQYF.

V gene TRBV5-1 combines with J gene TRBJ2-5; 8 positions match TRBD2. The germline CDR1 and CDR2 sequences are SGHRS and YFSETQ. The CDR3 runs 14 residues. Unmatched junction bases numbered 7, after V lost 4 bases and J lost 5 bases. The CDR3 DNA sequence: TGCGCCAGCAGCCCCGGGGGGGGCGTCGAGACCCAGTACTTC. Its translation is CASSPGGGVETQYF.

The chain recombines TRBV9 with TRBJ1-2, with TRBD1 matching over 7 bases. The CDR3 has 17 residues. The J segment lost 0 bases and the V segment lost 4 bases, leaving 12 bases of the junction unmatched. The germline V gene encodes CDR1 SGDLS and CDR2 YYNGEE. This CDR3 reads CASSFQKMTGTNYGYTF. CDR3 DNA sequence: TGTGCCAGCAGCTTTCAAAAAATGACAGGGACTAACTATGGCTACACCTTC.

The V gene is TRBV9, the J gene TRBJ1-1, with 7 bases aligning to TRBD1. The ends lost 3 bases at V and 1 base at J; junction bases unmatched: 3. The germline V gene has CDR1 SGDLS and CDR2 YYNGEE. The CDR3 consists of 14 residues. The CDR3 loop is CASSGQGSNTEAFF. The DNA for the CDR3 is TGTGCCAGCAGCGGACAGGGATCGAACACTGAAGCTTTCTTT. Full variable domain (outside the CDR3, taken from reference TRBV9 and TRBJ1-1): DSGVTQTPKHLITATGQRVTLRCSPRSGDLSVYWYQQSLDQGLQFLIQYYNGEERAKGNILERFSAQQFPDLHSELNLSSLELGDSALYFCASSGQGSNTEAFFGQGTRLTVV.